This T cell receptor (beta chain) was recorded in a study of cytomegalovirus exposure and HLA in healthy donors. Study-level points and caveats: A later analysis reportedly identified an Asian-associated ancestry cluster as carrying fewer N-insertions than the approximately 620-donor mean. In a later analysis, TCR beta V- and J-gene trimming showed a link to a missense DCLRE1C variant. A later look showed TCR association rates differing by HLA locus, highest for DRB1 and lowest for HLA-C.

This clone was seen more than once but under ten times. The antigen remains unidentified. CDR1 and CDR2 from the germline V gene are SEHNR and FQNEAQ (reference sequence). Trimming took 5 bases from V and 0 from J; bases not matched to a gene: 4. This CDR3 contains 15 residues. PCR was performed using 60 Vbeta and 13 Jbeta primers. How the authors handled the data: In a later analysis, of 80 million to 90 million unique beta chains, roughly 10 million appeared in at least two donors. This table comes from immunoSEQ multiplex PCR, and its TCRdb copy is limited to in-frame clones, with some not included. That table is the source of V, J and clone size, and D and trimming were worked out from the DNA. Of more than 200,000 clones in the sample, about 75% were seen once.

Material: PBMCs. The clonotype was recovered from a man aged 18 to 30 in good health and CMV-seronegative. The chain uses TRBV7-9 and TRBJ1-1; 9 bases agree with TRBD1. The CDR3 DNA is TGTGCCAGCAGCGACAGGGGGACCATGAACACTGAAGCTTTCTTT. Encoded protein: CASSDRGTMNTEAFF.